This TCR beta chain was recovered during a study of T cell repertoires in cytomegalovirus infection. Study information: Signatures in public TCR beta sequences pointed to both CMV infection and matching HLA type.

TCRdb processed the reads anew with MiXCR; each CDR3 protein has one entry. In the table there are tens of thousands of distinct CDR3 sequences, about 23% of which are singletons. This CDR3 region has 19 residues. The germline V gene has CDR1 MDHEN and CDR2 SYDVKM. V lost 7 bases to trimming and J lost 3 bases; unmatched junction nucleotides: 23. Study results and limitations: The ex vivo response showed dominance by HLA-C-restricted CMV-specific TCR beta clonotypes. Of the TCR beta families, the public ones yielded a cumulative frequency that identified carriers of CMV plus the relevant HLA.

As regards this clonotype: Its target is not known.

This receptor was identified in a human donor in good health (CMV status not recorded). Some clones in this sample may be carry-over from other donors' samples. Sequences were obtained from PBMCs, sequenced either directly or after in vitro stimulation (not recorded which). This chain joins TRBV28 and TRBJ1-1; 7 nucleotides match TRBD1. The CDR3 nucleotides are TGTGCCAGCACCTTCCTACTAGGGGGCGGTTTAAGGGGGGACACTGAAGCTTTCTTT. This sequence encodes CASTFLLGGGLRGDTEAFF.